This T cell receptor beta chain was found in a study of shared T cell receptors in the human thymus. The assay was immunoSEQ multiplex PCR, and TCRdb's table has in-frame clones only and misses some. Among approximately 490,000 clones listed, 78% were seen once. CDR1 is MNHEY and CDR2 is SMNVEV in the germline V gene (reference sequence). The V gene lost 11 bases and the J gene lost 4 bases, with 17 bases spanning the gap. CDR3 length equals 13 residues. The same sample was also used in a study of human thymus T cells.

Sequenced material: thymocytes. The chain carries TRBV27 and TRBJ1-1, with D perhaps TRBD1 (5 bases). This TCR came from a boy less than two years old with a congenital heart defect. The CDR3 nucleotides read TGTGCCTCCCAACCAGGGTGGGGCACTGAAGCTTTCTTT. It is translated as CASQPGWGTEAFF.